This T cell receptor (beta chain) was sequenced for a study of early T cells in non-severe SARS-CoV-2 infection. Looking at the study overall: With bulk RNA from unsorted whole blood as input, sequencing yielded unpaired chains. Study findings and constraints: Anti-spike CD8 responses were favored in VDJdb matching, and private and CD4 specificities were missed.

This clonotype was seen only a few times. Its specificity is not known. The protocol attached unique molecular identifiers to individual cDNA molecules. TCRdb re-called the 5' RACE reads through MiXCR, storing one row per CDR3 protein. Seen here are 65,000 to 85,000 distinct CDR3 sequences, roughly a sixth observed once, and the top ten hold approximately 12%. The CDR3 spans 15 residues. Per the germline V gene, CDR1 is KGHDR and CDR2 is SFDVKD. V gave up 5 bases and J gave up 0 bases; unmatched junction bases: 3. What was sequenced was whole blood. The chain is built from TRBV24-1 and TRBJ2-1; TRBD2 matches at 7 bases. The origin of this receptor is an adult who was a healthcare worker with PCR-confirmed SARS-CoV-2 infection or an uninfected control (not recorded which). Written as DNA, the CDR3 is TGTGCCACCAGTGGGGGGGGAGTCTCCTACAATGAGCAGTTCTTC. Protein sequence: CATSGGGVSYNEQFF.